These 3 T cell receptor beta chains were sequenced from one sample in a study of CD8+ T cells in alopecia areata. RNA was isolated and reverse transcribed to cDNA, the sequencing template. Libraries were prepared by immunoSEQ multiplex PCR; TCRdb keeps only in-frame clonotypes and omits some of them. The table has approximately 99,000 clones, under 65% seen once. Specimen: NKG2D-low CD8+ T cells sorted from blood. The source of these receptors is a human donor with alopecia areata.

The chain is built from TRBV19 and TRBJ2-7; 10 positions agree with TRBD2. CDR3 length: 18 amino acids. With 5 bases clipped from V and 2 bases from J, the junction kept 15 bases outside the gene matches. Per germline, CDR1 LNHDA and CDR2 SQIVND (reference sequence). The CDR3 loop reads CASSFGLAVTNKPYEQYF. The CDR3, as DNA: TGTGCCAGTAGTTTTGGACTAGCGGTTACTAACAAGCCCTACGAGCAGTACTTC.

CDR3 amino acids: CASSYPGDTQYF. In DNA form, the CDR3 reads TGTGCCAGCAGTTACCCTGGGGATACGCAGTATTTT. The chain couples TRBV27 to TRBJ2-3; D gene unclear. Trimming pared 4 bases from V and 6 bases from J, leaving 8 bases between. The CDR3 is 12 residues long. Germline assignment: CDR1 MNHEY and CDR2 SMNVEV (reference sequence).

There are a few counts of this clone. The CDR3 region has the DNA TGTGCCGTAGGAACCATGAATGAACTGTTTTTT. This gives the protein CAVGTMNELFF. The chain joins TRBV28 to TRBJ1-4; D call uncertain. Germline V gene lookup returns CDR1 MDHEN and CDR2 SYDVKM. The CDR3 loop spans 11 amino acids. V lost 11 bases and J 12 bases, leaving 16 bases between the germline ends.